The 27 T cell receptor beta chains in this list originate from one sample, sequenced in a study of blood T cell repertoires in COVID-19. Here immunoSEQ multiplex PCR was the method, and the copy in TCRdb shows in-frame clones only, minus some. This sample has roughly 350,000 clones, with 88% found just once. What was sequenced was peripheral blood. These receptors all stem from a woman in her 70s with COVID-19, enrolled during active disease.

The rearrangement uses TRBV18 and TRBJ2-1, with 15 bases aligning to TRBD2. V was clipped by 3 bases and J by 2 bases; unmatched bases: 5. Germline V lookup: CDR1 KGHSH, CDR2 LQKENI. The CDR3 length is 18 residues. The CDR3 reads CASSPMRTSGGAYNEQFF. As DNA, the CDR3 is TGTGCCAGCTCACCTATGAGGACTAGCGGGGGGGCCTACAATGAGCAGTTCTTC.

The V gene is TRBV19, the J gene TRBJ1-4; 7 bases are a match to TRBD1. This CDR3 region has 15 residues. Germline lookup yields CDR1 LNHDA and CDR2 SQIVND (reference sequence). V shed 6 bases, J shed 3 bases, and the junction held 7 bases outside the gene matches. The CDR3 loop is CASSPGQASNEKLFF. The CDR3 DNA reads TGTGCCAGTAGCCCAGGACAGGCTTCTAATGAAAAACTGTTTTTT.

The chain carries TRBV7-2 and TRBJ1-6; TRBD1 aligns across 9 bases. Losses at the gene ends were 5 bases for V and 10 bases for J; bases not matched to a gene: 6. The CDR3 runs to 14 residues. The germline gives CDR1 SGHTA, CDR2 FQGNSA. In DNA form, the CDR3 reads TGTGCCAGCAGCGTACAGGGGGCTCGGTCACCCCTCCACTTT. Translation: CASSVQGARSPLHF.

The rearrangement uses TRBV5-8 and TRBJ1-2, with D unresolved. CDR3 length: 14 residues. Trimming left V 0 bases short and J 6 bases short, with 12 bases between. Germline V gene lookup returns CDR1 SGHTS and CDR2 YDEGEE. The CDR3 nucleotides are TGTGCCAGCAGCTTGGAGAGGGCCCGAGATGGCTACACCTTC. Protein sequence: CASSLERARDGYTF.

This clone came up a few times. The chain employs TRBV19 and TRBJ2-1; D is possibly TRBD2 (7 bases). V gave up 6 bases and J gave up 4 bases, with 13 bases separating them. Per germline, CDR1 LNHDA and CDR2 SQIVND (reference sequence). This CDR3 region has 14 residues. As DNA, the CDR3 is TGTGCCAGTAGATCACGGGGGGCGTACAATGAGCAGTTCTTC. Its translation: CASRSRGAYNEQFF.

The chain employs TRBV9 and TRBJ2-2, with D perhaps matching TRBD1 (5 bases). CDR1 and CDR2 from the germline V gene are SGDLS and YYNGEE. This CDR3 is built from 15 residues. Between the trimmed V and J ends, which lost 2 bases and 5 bases, there was a span of 13 bases. The DNA of the CDR3 is TGTGCCAGCAGCGTGCAAACACCAGGGACCGGGGAGCTGTTTTTT. This sequence encodes CASSVQTPGTGELFF.

The V gene is TRBV24-1, the J gene TRBJ2-3; D might be TRBD1 (6 bases). The CDR3 spans 13 residues. From germline, CDR1 is KGHDR and CDR2 SFDVKD. The ends were cut back, 7 bases at V and 4 bases at J, with 11 bases in the middle. Here the CDR3 DNA reads TGTGCCACCAGGGACAGCGTGGCAGATACGCAGTATTTT. Protein: CATRDSVADTQYF.

The chain combines TRBV6-5 with TRBJ2-1, with D possibly TRBD2 on 6 matching bases. The V gene lost 6 bases and the J gene lost 2 bases, with 14 bases spanning the gap. Germline V gene lookup returns CDR1 MNHEY and CDR2 SVGAGI. The CDR3 spans 15 residues. The CDR3 is CASRTGTSPYNEQFF. The CDR3 DNA is TGTGCCAGCAGGACCGGGACTTCACCCTACAATGAGCAGTTCTTC.

This chain connects TRBV11-2 to TRBJ1-4; D perhaps matches TRBD1 (6 bases). Germline values: CDR1 SGHAT, CDR2 FQNNGV. The CDR3 contains 13 residues. Trimming removed 5 bases at V and 8 bases at J, with 12 bases between. The CDR3 DNA sequence: TGTGCCAGCAGCCCAGGACAGTCCGAAAAACTGTTTTTT. Encoded protein: CASSPGQSEKLFF.

The J gene is TRBJ1-3, the V gene TRBV2, with 9 bases fitting TRBD1. Germline CDR1 is SNHLY and CDR2 is FYNNEI. Trimming cost V 4 bases and J 7 bases; bases outside gene matches: 8. The CDR3 contains 15 residues. Written as DNA, the CDR3 is TGTGCCAGCAGTGCTAAGACAGGGGGTCGGAACACCATATATTTT. It specifies CASSAKTGGRNTIYF.

The CDR3 DNA is TGTGCCAGCAGCCCCGGGACAGACATTAGCACAGATACGCAGTATTTT. It encodes CASSPGTDISTDTQYF. This chain connects TRBV5-4 to TRBJ2-3, with 7 bases identical to TRBD1. The CDR3 is made up of 16 amino acids. The germline V gene encodes CDR1 SGHNT and CDR2 YYREEE (reference sequence). V shed 4 bases, J shed 0 bases, and the junction held 8 bases outside the gene matches.

V usage is TRBV28 and J usage is TRBJ2-1; 15 bases match TRBD2. V lost 5 bases, J lost 4 bases, and 15 bases stayed unmatched. This CDR3 is 20 amino acids long. Germline V gene sequence: CDR1 MDHEN, CDR2 SYDVKM. The CDR3 region is CASSPNGLAGGPRLYNEQFF. The CDR3 DNA sequence: TGTGCCAGCAGTCCAAATGGACTAGCGGGGGGGCCCCGACTATACAATGAGCAGTTCTTC.

The rearrangement uses TRBV5-6 and TRBJ1-2, with D possibly being TRBD1 (5 bases). CDR1 is SGHDT and CDR2 is YYEEEE in the germline V gene. V gave up 4 bases and J gave up 0 bases, with 10 bases separating them. The CDR3 runs to 14 residues. In DNA, the CDR3 is TGTGCCAGCAGCCCGGACATTGCTAACTATGGCTACACCTTC. This encodes CASSPDIANYGYTF.

The V and J genes are TRBV6-5 and TRBJ1-2; the D gene is possibly TRBD1 (6 bases). The V gene's germline CDR1 is MNHEY and CDR2 SVGAGI. This CDR3 is 15 amino acids long. V was cut by 6 bases and J by 3 bases, with 17 bases left in between. The CDR3 coding sequence is TGTGCCAGCAGCTCCCGAAACCGACAGGACTATGGCTACACCTTC. Translated, it gives CASSSRNRQDYGYTF.

The V gene is TRBV4-3, the J gene TRBJ2-3; 16 nucleotides line up with TRBD2. The CDR3 is 18 amino acids. J lost 7 bases, V lost 1 base, and 8 bases had no gene match. From germline, CDR1 is LGHNA and CDR2 YSLEER. The CDR3 loop reads CASSQVMGLAGGPNTQYF. Here the CDR3 DNA reads TGCGCCAGCAGCCAAGTGATGGGACTAGCGGGGGGGCCAAATACGCAGTATTTT.

In its sample, this clone was seen a few times. This CDR3 is CASSQEDRETEAFF. CDR3 nucleotide sequence: TGTGCCAGCAGCCAAGAGGACAGGGAGACTGAAGCTTTCTTT. This chain uses TRBV14 with TRBJ1-1, with 8 bases lining up with TRBD1. CDR1 and CDR2 from the germline V gene are SGHDN and FVKESK. With 0 bases clipped from V and 5 bases from J, the junction kept 2 bases outside the gene matches. The length of the CDR3 is 14 residues.

The chain employs TRBV7-9 and TRBJ1-5; 11 bases are shared with TRBD1. Trimming at V came to 3 bases and at J to 6 bases, leaving 1 base not matched to a gene. Germline V gives CDR1 SEHNR, CDR2 FQNEAQ (reference sequence). The CDR3 runs to 14 residues. The chain's CDR3 is CASSFGQGAQPQHF. The CDR3 nucleotides read TGTGCCAGCAGCTTCGGACAGGGGGCTCAGCCCCAGCATTTT.

The V call is TRBV27, the J call TRBJ2-1; TRBD2 matches 7 bases. Per the germline V gene, CDR1 is MNHEY and CDR2 is SMNVEV (reference sequence). The length of the CDR3 is 15 residues. V lost 3 bases, J lost 2 bases, and 4 bases stayed unmatched. The CDR3 loop is CASSFDSGAYNEQFF. CDR3 nucleotide sequence: TGTGCCAGCAGTTTTGACAGCGGGGCCTACAATGAGCAGTTCTTC.

The chain joins TRBV28 to TRBJ1-1; D is undetermined. The CDR3 has 14 amino acids. With 7 bases removed from V and 2 bases from J, the gap between germline ends came to 14 bases. From germline, CDR1 is MDHEN and CDR2 SYDVKM. CDR3 nucleotides: TGTGCCAGCACCAAAGCGGGTCTAAACACTGAAGCTTTCTTT. Translation gives CASTKAGLNTEAFF.

The rearrangement joins TRBV24-1 to TRBJ2-3, with a tentative D call TRBD1 (6 bases). Trimming shortened V by 4 bases and J by 3 bases, and 13 bases separated the two germline ends. This CDR3 is 15 amino acids long. The germline V gene has CDR1 KGHDR and CDR2 SFDVKD. The CDR3 sequence: CATSEGQGRTDTQYF. DNA of the CDR3: TGTGCCACCAGTGAGGGGCAGGGGCGGACAGATACGCAGTATTTT.

The V gene is TRBV10-3, the J gene TRBJ2-3; 8 bases are a match to TRBD2. The V gene's germline CDR1 is ENHRY and CDR2 SYGVKD. The CDR3 is made up of 14 amino acids. V lost 5 bases and J lost 1; bases outside the gene matches: 2. The CDR3 loop is CAISPAGGTDTQYF. The CDR3 DNA reads TGTGCCATCAGTCCAGCGGGGGGCACAGATACGCAGTATTTT.

The chain has TRBV7-6 and TRBJ2-7; 9 bases map to TRBD1. Germline lookup yields CDR1 SGHVS and CDR2 FNYEAQ. CDR3 length: 15 residues. J gave up 5 bases and V 0 bases, and 5 bases lay outside the gene matches. Here the CDR3 reads CASSLAGQGSHEQYF. CDR3 coding DNA: TGTGCCAGCAGCTTAGCGGGACAGGGAAGCCACGAGCAGTACTTC.

This clone was counted a single time. The chain employs TRBV28 and TRBJ1-3, with a possible D match to TRBD1 (6 bases). The CDR3 loop spans 17 amino acids. Germline assignment: CDR1 MDHEN and CDR2 SYDVKM. V was trimmed by 3 bases and J by 0 bases, leaving 15 bases between them. In DNA, the CDR3 is TGTGCCAGCAGTTTTGGGCTCACAGGGAGCTCTGGAAACACCATATATTTT. Amino acid sequence: CASSFGLTGSSGNTIYF. The full variable domain, completed using reference TRBV28 and TRBJ1-3, is DVKVTQSSRYLVKRTGEKVFLECVQDMDHENMFWYRQDPGLGLRLIYFSYDVKMKEKGDIPEGYSVSREKKERFSLILESASTNQTSMYLCASSFGLTGSSGNTIYFGEGSWLTVV.

Only a few counts were recorded for this clone. The chain couples TRBV4-2 to TRBJ2-7; a weak D match, TRBD1 (6 bases). V lost 1 base and J lost 2, with 6 bases in between. CDR1 and CDR2 from the germline V gene are LGHNA and YNFKEQ. This CDR3 is built from 13 residues. The CDR3 sequence: CASSQGGPYEQYF. CDR3 nucleotides: TGTGCCAGCAGCCAAGGGGGGCCCTACGAGCAGTACTTC.

The V call is TRBV27, the J call TRBJ1-2, with 7 bases fitting TRBD1. Germline V gives CDR1 MNHEY, CDR2 SMNVEV (reference sequence). Trimming took 5 bases from V and 8 from J; bases not matched to a gene: 5. This CDR3 is 12 amino acids long. The CDR3 DNA is TGTGCCAGCAGTGACCGGGACAGAGGCTACACCTTC. This sequence encodes CASSDRDRGYTF.

This clone was seen a handful of times. The V and J genes are TRBV5-6 and TRBJ2-5; TRBD2 aligns across 8 bases. CDR3 size: 14 residues. The J segment lost 4 bases and the V segment lost 3 bases, leaving 5 bases of the junction unmatched. CDR1 and CDR2 (germline): SGHDT, YYEEEE. This CDR3 is CASSSTSGGETQYF. CDR3 sequence (DNA): TGTGCCAGCAGCTCCACTAGCGGTGGAGAGACCCAGTACTTC.

The chain recombines TRBV29-1 with TRBJ2-1, with 9 bases identical to TRBD1. This CDR3 is 13 amino acids long. CDR1 is SQVTM, CDR2 ANQGSEA, per germline. With V trimmed by 6 bases and J by 2 bases, 2 bases remained unmatched. Here the CDR3 DNA reads TGCAGCGTAGGACAGGGGACCTACAATGAGCAGTTCTTC. It is translated as CSVGQGTYNEQFF.